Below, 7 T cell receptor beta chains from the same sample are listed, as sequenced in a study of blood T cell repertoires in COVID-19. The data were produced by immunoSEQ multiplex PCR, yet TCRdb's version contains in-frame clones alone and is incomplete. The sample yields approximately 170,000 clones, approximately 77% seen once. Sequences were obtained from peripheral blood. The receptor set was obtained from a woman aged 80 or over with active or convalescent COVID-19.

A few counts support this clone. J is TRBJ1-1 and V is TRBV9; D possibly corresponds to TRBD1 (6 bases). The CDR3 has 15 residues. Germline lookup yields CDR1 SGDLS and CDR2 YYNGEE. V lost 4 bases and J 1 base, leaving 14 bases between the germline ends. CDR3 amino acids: CASSPAGAENTEAFF. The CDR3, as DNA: TGTGCCAGCAGCCCGGCGGGGGCCGAGAACACTGAAGCTTTCTTT. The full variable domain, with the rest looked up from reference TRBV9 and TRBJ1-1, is DSGVTQTPKHLITATGQRVTLRCSPRSGDLSVYWYQQSLDQGLQFLIQYYNGEERAKGNILERFSAQQFPDLHSELNLSSLELGDSALYFCASSPAGAENTEAFFGQGTRLTVV.

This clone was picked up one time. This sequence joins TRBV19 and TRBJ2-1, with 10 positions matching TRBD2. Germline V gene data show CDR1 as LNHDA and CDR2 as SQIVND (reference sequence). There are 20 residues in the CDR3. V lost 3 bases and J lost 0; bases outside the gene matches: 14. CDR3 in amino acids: CASSIDVVAGGQSSYNEQFF. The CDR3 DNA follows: TGTGCCAGTAGTATTGATGTGGTAGCGGGAGGCCAGAGCTCCTACAATGAGCAGTTCTTC.

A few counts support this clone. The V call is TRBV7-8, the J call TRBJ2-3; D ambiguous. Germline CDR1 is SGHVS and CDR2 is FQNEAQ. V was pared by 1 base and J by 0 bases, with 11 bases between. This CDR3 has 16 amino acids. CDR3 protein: CASSLGAESSTDTQYF. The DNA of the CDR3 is TGTGCCAGCAGCTTAGGTGCGGAGTCTAGCACAGATACGCAGTATTTT.

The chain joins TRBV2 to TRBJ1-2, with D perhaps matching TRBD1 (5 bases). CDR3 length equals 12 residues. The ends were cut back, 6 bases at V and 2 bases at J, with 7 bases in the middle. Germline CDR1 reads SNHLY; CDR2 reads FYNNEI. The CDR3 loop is CASRGPNYGYTF. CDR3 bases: TGTGCCAGCAGGGGGCCCAACTATGGCTACACCTTC.

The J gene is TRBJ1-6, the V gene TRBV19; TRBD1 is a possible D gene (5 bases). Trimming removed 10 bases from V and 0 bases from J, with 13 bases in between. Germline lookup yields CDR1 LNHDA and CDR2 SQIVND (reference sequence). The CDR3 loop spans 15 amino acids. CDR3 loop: CATRGGSSYNSPLHF. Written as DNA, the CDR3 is TGTGCCACACGGGGGGGGAGCTCCTATAATTCACCCCTCCACTTT.

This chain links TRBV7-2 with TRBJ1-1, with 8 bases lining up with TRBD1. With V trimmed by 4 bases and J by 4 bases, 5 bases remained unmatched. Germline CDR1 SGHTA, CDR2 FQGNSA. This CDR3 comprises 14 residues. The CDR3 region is CASSSRTGSTEAFF. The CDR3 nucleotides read TGTGCCAGCAGCTCCCGGACAGGGAGCACTGAAGCTTTCTTT.

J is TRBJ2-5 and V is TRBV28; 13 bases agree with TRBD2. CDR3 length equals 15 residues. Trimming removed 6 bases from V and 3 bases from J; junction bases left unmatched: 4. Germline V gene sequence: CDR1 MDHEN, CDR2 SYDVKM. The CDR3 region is CASSKGLAGEETQYF. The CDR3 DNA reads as TGTGCCAGCAGCAAAGGACTAGCGGGAGAAGAGACCCAGTACTTC.